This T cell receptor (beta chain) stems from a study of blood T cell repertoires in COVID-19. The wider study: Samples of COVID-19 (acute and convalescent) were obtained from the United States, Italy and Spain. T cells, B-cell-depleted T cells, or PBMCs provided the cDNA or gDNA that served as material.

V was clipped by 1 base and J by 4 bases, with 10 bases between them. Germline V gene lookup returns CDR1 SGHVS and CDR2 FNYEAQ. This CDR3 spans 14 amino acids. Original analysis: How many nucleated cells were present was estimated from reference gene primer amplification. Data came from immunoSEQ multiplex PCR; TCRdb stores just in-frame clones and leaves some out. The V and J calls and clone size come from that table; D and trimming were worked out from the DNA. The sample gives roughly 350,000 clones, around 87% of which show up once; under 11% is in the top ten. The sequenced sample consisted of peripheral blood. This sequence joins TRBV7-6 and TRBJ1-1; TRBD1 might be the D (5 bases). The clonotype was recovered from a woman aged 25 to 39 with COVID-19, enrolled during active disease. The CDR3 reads CASSLVGHGTEAFF. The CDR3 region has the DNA TGTGCCAGCAGCTTAGTGGGGCATGGCACTGAAGCTTTCTTT.